Listed here are 21 T cell receptor beta chains from one sample, sequenced in a study of regulatory T cells in long-lasting Graves disease (dated by TCRdb to the early 2020s). The intended sense of this specimen's time point label: newly diagnosed GD, antithyroid drugs for less than 3 months. For both TCR sequencing and RNA sequencing, RNA was extracted from PBMCs using TRIzol. Receptors were amplified or captured by multiplex PCR. Sequenced using an Illumina HiSeq 4000. CDR3 regions were amplified by Arm-PCR with iRepertoire HTBI primers to construct TCR beta libraries. TCRdb reworked the public reads: Q25 trimming with fastp, MiXCR clone assembly, productive beta chains retained. Rows are combined by CDR3 protein, so each entry shows the most common genes and DNA. A total of 500,000 or so distinct CDR3 sequences appear in this sample, more than 15% of them only once. The ten largest clonotypes hold 20% to 30% of the sample.

This sample also appeared in a second study, on T cells in Graves' hyperthyroidism and ophthalmopathy.

Specimen: peripheral blood mononuclear cells (PBMCs), collected at new diagnosis, from a patient treated with antithyroid drugs. Receptors were obtained from a middle-aged woman with Graves disease. Donor details come from another sample of the same person, matched by shared clones.

This clonotype showed up just a few times. The CDR3: CASTLTGKVEAFF. The CDR3 DNA reads TGTGCCAGCACACTAACAGGCAAGGTTGAAGCTTTCTTT. This rearrangement joins TRBV18 to TRBJ1-1, with TRBD1 as a possible D gene (5 bases). The ends were cut back, 8 bases at V and 7 bases at J, with 17 bases in the middle. Germline values: CDR1 KGHSH, CDR2 LQKENI. CDR3 length equals 13 residues. Based on the CDR3 plus reference TRBV18 and TRBJ1-1, the full variable domain is NAGVMQNPRHLVRRRGQEARLRCSPMKGHSHVYWYRQLPEEGLKFMVYLQKENIIDESGMPKERFSAEFPKEGPSILRIQQVVRGDSAAYFCASTLTGKVEAFFGQGTRLTVV.

This clonotype appeared many times. This chain connects TRBV7-2 to TRBJ1-1, with D possibly matching TRBD1 (6 bases). Trimming pared 2 bases from V and 0 bases from J, leaving 13 bases between. The CDR3 has 16 amino acids. Germline CDR1 is SGHTA and CDR2 is FQGNSA. CDR3 nucleotide sequence: TGTGCCAGCAGCTTATATCCAGGGGCCTTGAACACTGAAGCTTTCTTT. Amino acids: CASSLYPGALNTEAFF. The full variable domain, in which reference TRBV7-2 and TRBJ1-1 provide the parts outside the CDR3, is GAGVSQSPSNKVTEKGKDVELRCDPISGHTALYWYRQSLGQGLEFLIYFQGNSAPDKSGLPSDRFSAERTGGSVSTLTIQRTQQEDSAVYLCASSLYPGALNTEAFFGQGTRLTVV.

This rearrangement joins TRBV5-1 to TRBJ2-2; D might be TRBD1 (6 bases). The CDR3 has 15 residues. Trimming cost V 7 bases and J 4 bases, with 17 bases left between them. Per the germline V gene, CDR1 is SGHRS and CDR2 is YFSETQ. The CDR3 spells CASWPGTNLTGELFF. Here the CDR3 DNA reads TGCGCCAGCTGGCCCGGGACAAACCTCACCGGGGAGCTGTTTTTT.

This chain uses TRBV25-1 with TRBJ1-1; 10 bases align to TRBD1. The CDR3 spans 17 residues. J lost 0 bases, V lost 6 bases, and 10 bases had no gene match. Germline CDR1 reads MGHDK; CDR2 reads SYGVNS. The CDR3: CASRETGTGVMNTEAFF. The CDR3 coding sequence is TGTGCCAGCAGAGAAACCGGGACAGGGGTCATGAACACTGAAGCTTTCTTT. Complete variable domain (other parts from reference TRBV25-1 and TRBJ1-1): EADIYQTPRYLVIGTGKKITLECSQTMGHDKMYWYQQDPGMELHLIHYSYGVNSTEKGDLSSESTVSRIRTEHFPLTLESARPSHTSQYLCASRETGTGVMNTEAFFGQGTRLTVV.

This chain uses TRBV14 with TRBJ2-2; D unresolved. V was clipped by 1 base and J by 5 bases, with 8 bases between them. The CDR3 contains 14 residues. Looked up from germline, CDR1 is SGHDN and CDR2 is FVKESK. The CDR3 sequence: CASSQGIRTGELFF. CDR3 DNA sequence: TGTGCCAGCAGCCAAGGGATTAGGACCGGGGAGCTGTTTTTT.

This clonotype was found many times. The chain links TRBV7-9 to TRBJ1-5; D might be TRBD1 (5 bases). Germline CDR1 reads SEHNR; CDR2 reads FQNEAQ (reference sequence). The length of the CDR3 is 15 residues. V lost 5 bases to trimming and J lost 0 bases, with 11 bases between them. CDR3 sequence: CASSPGTYSNQPQHF. The CDR3 DNA follows: TGTGCCAGCAGCCCCGGGACCTATAGCAATCAGCCCCAGCATTTT.

In this sample, this clonotype turned up a few times. J is TRBJ1-1 and V is TRBV29-1, with 9 bases lining up with TRBD1. V trimming: 7 bases; J trimming: 4 bases; junction bases outside the gene matches: 7. CDR1 and CDR2 from the germline V gene are SQVTM and ANQGSEA. The CDR3 consists of 13 residues. The DNA for the CDR3 is TGCAGCGCCCAACAGGGGGCCGGCACTGAAGCTTTCTTT. Protein sequence: CSAQQGAGTEAFF.

This clonotype was seen a few times. The chain links TRBV7-9 to TRBJ1-4, with D possibly matching TRBD1 (5 bases). Trimming left V 5 bases short and J 8 bases short, with 18 bases between. Germline-derived CDR1 and CDR2 are SEHNR and FQNEAQ (reference sequence). This CDR3 is built from 15 residues. CDR3 residues: CASSPGHLGGEKLFF. In DNA form, the CDR3 reads TGTGCCAGCAGCCCCGGACACCTCGGAGGGGAAAAACTGTTTTTT. Full variable domain (remainder filled in from reference TRBV7-9 and TRBJ1-4): DTGVSQNPRHKITKRGQNVTFRCDPISEHNRLYWYRQTLGQGPEFLTYFQNEAQLEKSRLLSDRFSAERPKGSFSTLEIQRTEQGDSAMYLCASSPGHLGGEKLFFGSGTQLSVL.

This clonotype has a count of ten or more. This sequence joins TRBV2 and TRBJ1-2; a possible D gene is TRBD1 (6 bases). V was clipped by 6 bases and J by 4 bases, with 18 bases between them. Germline CDR1 reads SNHLY; CDR2 reads FYNNEI. The CDR3 spans 15 residues. Here the CDR3 reads CASSAGQLSPYGYTF. CDR3 coding DNA: TGTGCCAGCAGCGCGGGACAACTCAGCCCCTATGGCTACACCTTC.

The genes are TRBV6-5 and TRBJ2-6; D is undetermined. Trimming cost V 1 base and J 0 bases, with 4 bases left between them. Looked up from germline, CDR1 is MNHEY and CDR2 is SVGAGI. This CDR3 spans 15 amino acids. In nucleotides, the CDR3 is TGTGCCAGCAGTTACTGGGTCTCTGGGGCCAACGTCCTGACTTTC. Its translation: CASSYWVSGANVLTF.

This clonotype was counted many times. CDR3 loop: CASSAGEGYTEAFF. The CDR3 DNA reads TGTGCCAGCAGCGCGGGGGAGGGCTACACTGAAGCTTTCTTT. The V gene is TRBV28, the J gene TRBJ1-1, with a possible D match to TRBD1 (5 bases). Germline CDR1 and CDR2: MDHEN and SYDVKM. The length of the CDR3 is 14 residues. V was cut by 6 bases and J by 3 bases, with 14 bases left in between.

In this sample, this clonotype turned up a few times. V usage is TRBV7-6 and J usage is TRBJ2-1; 11 bases are shared with TRBD1. The CDR3 consists of 14 residues. V was clipped by 4 bases and J by 10 bases; unmatched bases: 6. Germline loops: CDR1 SGHVS, CDR2 FNYEAQ. The CDR3: CASSSRDRGEEQFF. As DNA, the CDR3 is TGTGCCAGCAGCTCCCGGGACAGGGGGGAAGAGCAGTTCTTC.

This chain's CDR3 is CASRLSGGPGETQYF. The DNA for the CDR3 is TGTGCCAGTCGACTTAGCGGGGGGCCCGGGGAGACCCAGTACTTC. The chain has TRBV12-3 or TRBV12-4 and TRBJ2-5; 10 nucleotides line up with TRBD2. V shed 9 bases and J 5 bases; nucleotides not matched to a gene: 12. This CDR3 region has 15 residues.

The chain recombines TRBV19 with TRBJ2-5; D might be TRBD1 (5 bases). The CDR3 covers 12 residues. Between the trimmed V and J ends, which lost 8 bases and 2 bases, there was a span of 9 bases. Germline V gene sequence: CDR1 LNHDA, CDR2 SQIVND (reference sequence). CDR3 sequence reads: CASADRQETQYF. The CDR3 bases are TGTGCCAGTGCCGACAGACAAGAGACCCAGTACTTC.

Turning to this clonotype: Given a much more abundant clone one base away, this may be a read error. The chain recombines TRBV6-2 or TRBV6-3 with TRBJ2-7, with D possibly being TRBD1 or TRBD2 (5 bases each). The CDR3 runs 16 residues. The germline gives CDR1 MNHEY, CDR2 SVGEGT. V was trimmed by 4 bases and J by 3 bases, leaving 19 bases between them. DNA for the CDR3: TGTGCCAGCAGTTGCATCGGGGCAACGAACCACTACGAGCAGTACTTC. Its translation: CASSCIGATNHYEQYF.

This clonotype was picked up many times. This chain joins TRBV6-2 or TRBV6-3 and TRBJ2-3; no reliable D call. From germline, CDR1 is MNHEY and CDR2 SVGEGT. The CDR3 is 14 residues long. V dropped 1 base and J dropped 3 bases, with 8 bases sitting between them. The CDR3 spells CASSYWLLTDTQYF. Here the CDR3 DNA reads TGTGCCAGCAGTTACTGGCTACTGACAGATACGCAGTATTTT.

This clonotype was counted ten times or more. V usage is TRBV5-1 and J usage is TRBJ2-1; D unresolved. Germline assignment: CDR1 SGHRS and CDR2 YFSETQ. Trimming left V 5 bases short and J 2 bases short, with 11 bases between. The CDR3 length is 14 residues. The CDR3: CASSAGGAYNEQFF. The CDR3 DNA sequence: TGCGCCAGCAGTGCAGGTGGGGCCTACAATGAGCAGTTCTTC.

This clonotype appeared many times. As DNA, the CDR3 is TGTGCCAGCAGTTACCAGGGGAGCTCCTACAATGAGCAGTTCTTC. It translates to CASSYQGSSYNEQFF. This chain joins TRBV12-3 or TRBV12-4 and TRBJ2-1, with D tentatively TRBD1 (6 bases). Trimming removed 4 bases from V and 0 bases from J, with 10 bases in between. This CDR3 region has 15 residues.

The DNA for the CDR3 is TGTGCCAGCAGCCGCACTAGCGGCTTGGGGGAGCTGTTTTTT. It yields the protein CASSRTSGLGELFF. J is TRBJ2-2 and V is TRBV27; 8 bases are shared with TRBD2. With 6 bases clipped from V and 8 bases from J, the junction kept 8 bases outside the gene matches. CDR3 size: 14 residues. From germline, CDR1 is MNHEY and CDR2 SMNVEV (reference sequence).

This clonotype showed up many times. The chain uses TRBV11-2 and TRBJ2-2; a weak D match, TRBD1 (6 bases). This CDR3 contains 14 residues. V was pared by 5 bases and J by 1 base, with 8 bases between. Germline CDR1 is SGHAT and CDR2 is FQNNGV. In DNA, the CDR3 is TGTGCCAGCAGCCCGACAGGGAACACCGGGGAGCTGTTTTTT. Protein: CASSPTGNTGELFF.

This clonotype has ten or more counts. The chain has TRBV27 and TRBJ2-7; D may be TRBD2 (5 bases). Germline V lookup: CDR1 MNHEY, CDR2 SMNVEV (reference sequence). The CDR3 consists of 16 residues. V was shortened by 2 bases and J by 7 bases, with 21 bases between the two germline ends. For the CDR3, the DNA is TGTGCCAGCAGTTTAAAGGCCGGGAACTACGTTATGGAGCAGTACTTC. Its translation: CASSLKAGNYVMEQYF.